Below are 5 T cell receptor beta chains sequenced from a single sample in a study of T cell changes during pregnancy in multiple sclerosis. Sequencing used immunoSEQ multiplex PCR; TCRdb keeps in-frame clones, though not all of them. The table records some 40,000 clones, roughly 94% of them present only once. The specimen comprised peripheral blood, sampled in the third trimester of pregnancy. These receptors were taken from a female donor with multiple sclerosis, enrolled in a pregnancy study.

This chain connects TRBV7-6 to TRBJ2-5; 7 nucleotides match TRBD2. The V gene's germline CDR1 is SGHVS and CDR2 FNYEAQ. The CDR3 length is 13 residues. V lost 2 bases to trimming and J lost 5 bases; unmatched junction nucleotides: 2. The CDR3 spells CASSLWGGETQYF. CDR3 nucleotide sequence: TGTGCCAGCAGCTTATGGGGGGGGGAGACCCAGTACTTC.

This clone was picked up one time. This rearrangement joins TRBV5-5 to TRBJ2-7; maybe TRBD1 (5 bases). The V gene lost 0 bases and the J gene lost 4 bases, with 5 bases spanning the gap. Germline assignment: CDR1 SGHKS and CDR2 YYEKEE (reference sequence). The CDR3 runs to 12 residues. CDR3 DNA sequence: TGTGCCAGCAGCTTGGAGGGGTACGAGCAGTACTTC. The encoded protein is CASSLEGYEQYF.

This chain uses TRBV30 with TRBJ2-6, with 7 bases identical to TRBD1. In germline, CDR1 is GTSNPN, CDR2 SVGIG (reference sequence). The V segment lost 0 bases and the J segment 0 bases; nucleotides outside the gene matches: 2. The CDR3 extends over 16 amino acids. The CDR3 DNA sequence: TGTGCCTGGAGTGTAAGGGGGCCCTCTGGGGCCAACGTCCTGACTTTC. This codes for CAWSVRGPSGANVLTF.

This clone came up once. The V gene is TRBV19, the J gene TRBJ2-7, with D possibly matching TRBD2 (6 bases). Trimming removed 5 bases at V and 4 bases at J, with 15 bases between. The CDR3 loop spans 14 amino acids. Germline V gene lookup returns CDR1 LNHDA and CDR2 SQIVND (reference sequence). The CDR3 coding sequence is TGTGCCAGTAGTCATGGAGGGGTAAGGTACGAGCAGTACTTC. Its protein product is CASSHGGVRYEQYF.

The chain combines TRBV5-4 with TRBJ1-5; 11 nucleotides line up with TRBD1. This CDR3 comprises 15 residues. Per germline, CDR1 SGHNT and CDR2 YYREEE (reference sequence). V dropped 0 bases and J dropped 6; count of bases not matched to a gene: 2. This CDR3 is CASSLGTGGFQPQHF. The DNA for the CDR3 is TGTGCCAGCAGCTTGGGGACAGGGGGCTTTCAGCCCCAGCATTTT. Looking up the rest from reference TRBV5-4 and TRBJ1-5 gives the full variable domain: ETGVTQSPTHLIKTRGQQVTLRCSSQSGHNTVSWYQQALGQGPQFIFQYYREEENGRGNFPPRFSGLQFPNYSSELNVNALELDDSALYLCASSLGTGGFQPQHFGDGTRLSIL.